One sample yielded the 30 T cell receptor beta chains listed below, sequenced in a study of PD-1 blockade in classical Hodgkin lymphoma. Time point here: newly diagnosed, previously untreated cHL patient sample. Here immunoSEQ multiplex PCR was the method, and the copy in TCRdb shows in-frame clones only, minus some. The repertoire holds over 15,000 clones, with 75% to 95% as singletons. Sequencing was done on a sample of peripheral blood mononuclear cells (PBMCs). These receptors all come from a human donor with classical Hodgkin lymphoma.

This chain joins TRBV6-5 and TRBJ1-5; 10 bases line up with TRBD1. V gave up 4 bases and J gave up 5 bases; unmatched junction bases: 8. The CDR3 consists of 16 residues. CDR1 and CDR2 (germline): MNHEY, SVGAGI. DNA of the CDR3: TGTGCCAGCAGTTTTGTTGGGACAGGGGTTCATCAGCCCCAGCATTTT. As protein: CASSFVGTGVHQPQHF.

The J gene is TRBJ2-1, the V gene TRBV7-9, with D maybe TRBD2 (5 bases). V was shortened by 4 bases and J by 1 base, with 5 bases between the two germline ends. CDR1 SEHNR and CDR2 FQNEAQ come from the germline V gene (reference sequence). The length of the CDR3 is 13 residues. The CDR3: CASSWESYNEQFF. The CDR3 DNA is TGTGCCAGCAGCTGGGAGTCCTACAATGAGCAGTTCTTC.

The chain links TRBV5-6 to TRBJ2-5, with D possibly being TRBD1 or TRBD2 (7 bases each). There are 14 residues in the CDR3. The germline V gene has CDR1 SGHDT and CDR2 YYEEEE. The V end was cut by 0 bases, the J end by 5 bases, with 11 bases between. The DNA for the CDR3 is TGTGCCAGCAGCTTGGCAGGGGGAGGGGAGACCCAGTACTTC. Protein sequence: CASSLAGGGETQYF.

The CDR3 sequence is CASSPDLGGNQPQHF. In nucleotides, the CDR3 is TGTGCCAGCAGCCCCGATCTGGGCGGCAATCAGCCCCAGCATTTT. V usage is TRBV28 and J usage is TRBJ1-5, with D hard to call. The CDR3 has 15 residues. Trimming cost V 6 bases and J 2 bases, with 14 bases left between them. The germline CDR1 and CDR2 sequences are MDHEN and SYDVKM.

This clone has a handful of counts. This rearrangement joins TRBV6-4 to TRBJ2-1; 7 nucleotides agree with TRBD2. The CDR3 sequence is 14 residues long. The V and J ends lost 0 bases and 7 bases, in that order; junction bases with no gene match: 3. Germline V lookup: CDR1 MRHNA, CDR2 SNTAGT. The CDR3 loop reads CASSDSGGENEQFF. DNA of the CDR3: TGTGCCAGCAGTGACTCGGGGGGGGAAAATGAGCAGTTCTTC.

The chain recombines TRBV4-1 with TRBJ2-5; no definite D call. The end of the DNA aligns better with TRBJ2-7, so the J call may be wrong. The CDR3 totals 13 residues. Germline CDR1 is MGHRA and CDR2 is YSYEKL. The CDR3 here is CASSQDSAYEQYF. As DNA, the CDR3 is TGCGCCAGCAGCCAAGATTCCGCGTACGAGCAGTACTTC.

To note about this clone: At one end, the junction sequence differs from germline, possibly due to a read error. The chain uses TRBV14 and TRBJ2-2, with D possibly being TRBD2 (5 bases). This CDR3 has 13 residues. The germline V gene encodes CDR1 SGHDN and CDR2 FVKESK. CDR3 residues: CASSSQRFRGAVF. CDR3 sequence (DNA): TGTGCCAGCAGCTCCCAGCGGTTCCGGGGAGCTGTTTTT.

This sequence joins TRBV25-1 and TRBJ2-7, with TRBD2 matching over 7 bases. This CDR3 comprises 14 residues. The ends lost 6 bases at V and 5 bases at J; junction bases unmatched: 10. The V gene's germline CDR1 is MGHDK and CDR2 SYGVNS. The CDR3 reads CASSSAGNQNEQYF. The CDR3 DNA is TGTGCCAGCAGCTCAGCGGGAAATCAGAACGAGCAGTACTTC.

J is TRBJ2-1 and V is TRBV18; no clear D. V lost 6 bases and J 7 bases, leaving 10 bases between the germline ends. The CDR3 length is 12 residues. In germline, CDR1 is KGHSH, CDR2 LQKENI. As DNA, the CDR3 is TGTGCCAGCTCGGTCGGTAGGAATGAGCAGTTCTTC. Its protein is CASSVGRNEQFF. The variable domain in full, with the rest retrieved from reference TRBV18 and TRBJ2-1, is NAGVMQNPRHLVRRRGQEARLRCSPMKGHSHVYWYRQLPEEGLKFMVYLQKENIIDESGMPKERFSAEFPKEGPSILRIQQVVRGDSAAYFCASSVGRNEQFFGPGTRLTVL.

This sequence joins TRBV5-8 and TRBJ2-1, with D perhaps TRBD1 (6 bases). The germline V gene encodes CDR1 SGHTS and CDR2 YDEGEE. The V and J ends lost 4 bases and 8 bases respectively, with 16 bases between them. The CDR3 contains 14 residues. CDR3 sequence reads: CASSDDSGADEQFF. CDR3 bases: TGTGCCAGCAGCGACGACTCAGGGGCGGATGAGCAGTTCTTC. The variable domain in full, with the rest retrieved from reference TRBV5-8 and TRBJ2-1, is EAGVTQSPTHLIKTRGQQATLRCSPISGHTSVYWYQQALGLGLQFLLWYDEGEERNRGNFPPRFSGRQFPNYSSELNVNALELEDSALYLCASSDDSGADEQFFGPGTRLTVL.

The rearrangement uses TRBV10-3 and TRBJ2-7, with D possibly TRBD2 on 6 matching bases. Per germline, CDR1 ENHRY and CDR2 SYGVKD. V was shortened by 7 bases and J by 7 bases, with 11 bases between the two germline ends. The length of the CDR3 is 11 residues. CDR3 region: CAITPGGEQYF. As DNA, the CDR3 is TGTGCCATCACCCCCGGGGGAGAGCAGTACTTC.

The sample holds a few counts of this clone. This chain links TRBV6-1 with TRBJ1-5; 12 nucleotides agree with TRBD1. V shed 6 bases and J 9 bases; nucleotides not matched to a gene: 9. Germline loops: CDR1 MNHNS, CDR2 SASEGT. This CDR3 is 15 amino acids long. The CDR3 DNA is TGTGCCAGCAGGGGGACAGGGGGCGCATTTCGGCCCCAGCATTTT. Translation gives CASRGTGGAFRPQHF.

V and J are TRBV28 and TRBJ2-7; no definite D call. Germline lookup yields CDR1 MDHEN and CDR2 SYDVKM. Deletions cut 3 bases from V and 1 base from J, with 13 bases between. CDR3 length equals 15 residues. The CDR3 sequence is CASSFNLEPSYEQYF. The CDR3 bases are TGTGCCAGCAGTTTTAACCTGGAACCTTCCTACGAGCAGTACTTC.

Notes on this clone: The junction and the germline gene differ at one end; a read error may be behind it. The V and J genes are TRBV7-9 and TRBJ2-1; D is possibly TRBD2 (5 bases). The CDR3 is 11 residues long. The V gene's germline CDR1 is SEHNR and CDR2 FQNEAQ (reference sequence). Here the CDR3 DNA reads TGTGCCAGCAGCTTAGTAGACTACAAGGTCTTC. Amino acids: CASSLVDYKVF. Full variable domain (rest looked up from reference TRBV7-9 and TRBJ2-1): DTGVSQNPRHKITKRGQNVTFRCDPISEHNRLYWYRQTLGQGPEFLTYFQNEAQLEKSRLLSDRFSAERPKGSFSTLEIQRTEQGDSAMYLCASSLVDYKVFGPGTRLTVL.

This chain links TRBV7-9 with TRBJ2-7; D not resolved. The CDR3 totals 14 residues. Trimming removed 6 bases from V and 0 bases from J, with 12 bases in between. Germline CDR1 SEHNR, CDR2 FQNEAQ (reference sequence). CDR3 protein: CASSDDLSSYEQYF. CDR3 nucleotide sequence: TGTGCCAGCAGTGACGACCTAAGCTCCTACGAGCAGTACTTC.

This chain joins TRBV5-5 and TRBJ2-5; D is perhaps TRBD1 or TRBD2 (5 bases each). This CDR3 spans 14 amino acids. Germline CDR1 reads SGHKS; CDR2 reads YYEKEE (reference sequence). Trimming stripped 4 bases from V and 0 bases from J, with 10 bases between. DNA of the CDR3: TGTGCCAGCAGCATGGGACGGTACCAAGAGACCCAGTACTTC. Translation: CASSMGRYQETQYF.

The CDR3 sequence: CASSEGTSGYQDEQYF. The CDR3 region has the DNA TGTGCCAGCAGTGAGGGGACTAGCGGATACCAAGACGAGCAGTACTTC. The rearrangement joins TRBV25-1 to TRBJ2-7; TRBD2 matches 11 bases. From germline, CDR1 is MGHDK and CDR2 SYGVNS. The CDR3 extends over 16 amino acids. V dropped 3 bases and J dropped 5; count of bases not matched to a gene: 9.

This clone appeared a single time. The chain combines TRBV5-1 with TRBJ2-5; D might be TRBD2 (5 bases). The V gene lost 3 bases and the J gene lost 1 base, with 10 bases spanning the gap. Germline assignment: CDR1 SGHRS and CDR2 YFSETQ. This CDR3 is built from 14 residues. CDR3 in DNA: TGCGCCAGCAGCTACCAAGCGGCCCAAGAGACCCAGTACTTC. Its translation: CASSYQAAQETQYF.

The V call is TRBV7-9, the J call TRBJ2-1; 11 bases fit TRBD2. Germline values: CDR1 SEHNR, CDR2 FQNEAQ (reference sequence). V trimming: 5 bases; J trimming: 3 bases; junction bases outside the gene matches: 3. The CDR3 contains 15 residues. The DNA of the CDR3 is TGTGCCAGCAGCACCGGGACTAGCGGCTACAATGAGCAGTTCTTC. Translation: CASSTGTSGYNEQFF.

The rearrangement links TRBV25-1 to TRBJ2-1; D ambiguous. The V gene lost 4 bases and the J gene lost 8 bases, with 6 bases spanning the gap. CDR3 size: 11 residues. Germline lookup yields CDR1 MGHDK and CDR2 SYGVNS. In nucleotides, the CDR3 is TGTGCCAGCAGTGGACCGGATGAGCAGTTCTTC. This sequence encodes CASSGPDEQFF.

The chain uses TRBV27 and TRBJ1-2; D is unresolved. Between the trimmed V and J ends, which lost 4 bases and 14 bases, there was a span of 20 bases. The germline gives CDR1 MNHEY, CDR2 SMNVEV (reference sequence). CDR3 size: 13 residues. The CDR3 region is CASSSNWAAQRTF. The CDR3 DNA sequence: TGTGCCAGCAGTTCCAACTGGGCTGCTCAGAGGACCTTC.

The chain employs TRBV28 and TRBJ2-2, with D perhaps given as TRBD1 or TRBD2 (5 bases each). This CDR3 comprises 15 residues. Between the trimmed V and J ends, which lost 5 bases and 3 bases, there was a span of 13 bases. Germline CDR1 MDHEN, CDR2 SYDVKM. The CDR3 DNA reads TGTGCCAGCAGTCCCCCGGGACGGGACACCGGGGAGCTGTTTTTT. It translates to CASSPPGRDTGELFF.

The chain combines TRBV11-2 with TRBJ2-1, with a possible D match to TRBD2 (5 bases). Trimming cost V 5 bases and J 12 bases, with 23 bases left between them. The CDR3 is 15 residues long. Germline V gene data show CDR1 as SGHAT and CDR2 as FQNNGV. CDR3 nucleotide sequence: TGTGCCAGCAGCCCTCGGGATGGCGGTTACCTTGGGCAGTTCTTC. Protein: CASSPRDGGYLGQFF.

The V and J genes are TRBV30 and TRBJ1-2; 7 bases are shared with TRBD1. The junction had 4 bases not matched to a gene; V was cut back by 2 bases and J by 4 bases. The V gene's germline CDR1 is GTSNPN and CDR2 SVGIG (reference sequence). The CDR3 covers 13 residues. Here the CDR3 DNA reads TGTGCCTGGAGTTACGGGACAGCCTATGGCTACACCTTC. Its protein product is CAWSYGTAYGYTF. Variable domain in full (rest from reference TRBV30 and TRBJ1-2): SQTIHQWPATLVQPVGSPLSLECTVEGTSNPNLYWYRQAAGRGLQLLFYSVGIGQISSEVPQNLSASRPQDRQFILSSKKLLLSDSGFYLCAWSYGTAYGYTFGSGTRLTVV.

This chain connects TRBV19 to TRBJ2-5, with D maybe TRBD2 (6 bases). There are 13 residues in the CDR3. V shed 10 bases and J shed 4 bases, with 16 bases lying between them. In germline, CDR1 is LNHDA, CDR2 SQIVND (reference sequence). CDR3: CATYGGIGETQYF. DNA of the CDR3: TGTGCCACCTATGGCGGGATCGGAGAGACCCAGTACTTC. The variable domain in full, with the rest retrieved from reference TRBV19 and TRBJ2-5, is DGGITQSPKYLFRKEGQNVTLSCEQNLNHDAMYWYRQDPGQGLRLIYYSQIVNDFQKGDIAEGYSVSREKKESFPLTVTSAQKNPTAFYLCATYGGIGETQYFGPGTRLLVL.

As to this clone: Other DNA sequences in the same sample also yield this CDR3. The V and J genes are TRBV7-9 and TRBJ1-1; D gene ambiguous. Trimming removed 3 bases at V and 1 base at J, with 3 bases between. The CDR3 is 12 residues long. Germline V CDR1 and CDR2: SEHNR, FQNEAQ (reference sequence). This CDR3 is CASSLENTEAFF. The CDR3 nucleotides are TGTGCCAGCAGCTTGGAGAACACTGAAGCTTTCTTT.

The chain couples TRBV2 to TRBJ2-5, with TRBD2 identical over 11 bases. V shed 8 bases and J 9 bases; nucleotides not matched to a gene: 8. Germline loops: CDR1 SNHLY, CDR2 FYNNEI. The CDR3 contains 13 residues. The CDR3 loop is CASLLTSGVAQYF. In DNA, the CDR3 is TGTGCCAGCTTATTGACTAGCGGGGTGGCCCAGTACTTC.

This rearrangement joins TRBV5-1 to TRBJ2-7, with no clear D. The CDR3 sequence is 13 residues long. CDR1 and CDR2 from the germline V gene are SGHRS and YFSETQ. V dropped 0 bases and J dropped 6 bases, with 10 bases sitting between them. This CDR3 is CASSLGGAGEQYF. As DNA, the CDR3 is TGCGCCAGCAGCTTGGGTGGCGCAGGCGAGCAGTACTTC.

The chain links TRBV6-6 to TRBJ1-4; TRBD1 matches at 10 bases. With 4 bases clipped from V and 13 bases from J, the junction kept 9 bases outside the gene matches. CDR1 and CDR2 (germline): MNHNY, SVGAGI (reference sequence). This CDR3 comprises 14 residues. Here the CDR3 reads CASSSRQGAVRLFF. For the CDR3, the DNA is TGTGCCAGCAGTTCAAGACAGGGGGCGGTAAGACTGTTTTTT.

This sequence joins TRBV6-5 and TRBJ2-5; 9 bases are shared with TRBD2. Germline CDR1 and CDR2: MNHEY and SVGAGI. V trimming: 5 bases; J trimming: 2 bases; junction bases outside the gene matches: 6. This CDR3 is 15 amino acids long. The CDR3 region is CASSRPGLAQETQYF. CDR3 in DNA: TGTGCCAGCAGTCGCCCCGGACTAGCGCAAGAGACCCAGTACTTC.